This T cell receptor beta chain originates from a study of identifying expanded T cells in peripheral blood. Study-level findings and limits: Around 1.2 clones differed between technical replicates, versus approximately 17 and 20 over time. Across healthy donors, higher total template counts meant significantly greater roughly 2-week count variance.

Comment on this clone: Its target is unknown.

Per germline, CDR1 SGHTA and CDR2 FQGNSA. V dropped 4 bases and J dropped 8; count of bases not matched to a gene: 6. The CDR3 spans 13 residues. Clones were read by immunoSEQ multiplex PCR, and TCRdb kept only the in-frame ones, dropping some. The sample has 75,000 to 90,000 clones; approximately 85% are singletons. Healthy donors had no documented immune events, such as infections, while sampled. The specimen was blood. V and J are TRBV7-2 and TRBJ1-2; 8 bases line up with TRBD1. This TCR came from a person aged 18 to 70 in good health. CDR3 loop: CASSSGQAGGYTF. The CDR3 nucleotides read TGTGCCAGCAGCTCGGGACAGGCGGGCGGCTACACCTTC.